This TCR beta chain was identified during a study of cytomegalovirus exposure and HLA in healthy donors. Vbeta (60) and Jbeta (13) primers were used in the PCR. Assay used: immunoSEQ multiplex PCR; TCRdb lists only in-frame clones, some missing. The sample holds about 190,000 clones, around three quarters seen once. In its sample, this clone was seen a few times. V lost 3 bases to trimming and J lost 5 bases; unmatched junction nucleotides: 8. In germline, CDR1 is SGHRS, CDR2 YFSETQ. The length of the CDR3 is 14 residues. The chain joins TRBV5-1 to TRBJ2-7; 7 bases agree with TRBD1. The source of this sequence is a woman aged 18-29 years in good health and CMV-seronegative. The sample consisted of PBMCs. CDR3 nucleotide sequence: TGCGCCAGCAGCTCCATAGACAGGGCCGACGAGCAGTACTTC. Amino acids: CASSSIDRADEQYF.